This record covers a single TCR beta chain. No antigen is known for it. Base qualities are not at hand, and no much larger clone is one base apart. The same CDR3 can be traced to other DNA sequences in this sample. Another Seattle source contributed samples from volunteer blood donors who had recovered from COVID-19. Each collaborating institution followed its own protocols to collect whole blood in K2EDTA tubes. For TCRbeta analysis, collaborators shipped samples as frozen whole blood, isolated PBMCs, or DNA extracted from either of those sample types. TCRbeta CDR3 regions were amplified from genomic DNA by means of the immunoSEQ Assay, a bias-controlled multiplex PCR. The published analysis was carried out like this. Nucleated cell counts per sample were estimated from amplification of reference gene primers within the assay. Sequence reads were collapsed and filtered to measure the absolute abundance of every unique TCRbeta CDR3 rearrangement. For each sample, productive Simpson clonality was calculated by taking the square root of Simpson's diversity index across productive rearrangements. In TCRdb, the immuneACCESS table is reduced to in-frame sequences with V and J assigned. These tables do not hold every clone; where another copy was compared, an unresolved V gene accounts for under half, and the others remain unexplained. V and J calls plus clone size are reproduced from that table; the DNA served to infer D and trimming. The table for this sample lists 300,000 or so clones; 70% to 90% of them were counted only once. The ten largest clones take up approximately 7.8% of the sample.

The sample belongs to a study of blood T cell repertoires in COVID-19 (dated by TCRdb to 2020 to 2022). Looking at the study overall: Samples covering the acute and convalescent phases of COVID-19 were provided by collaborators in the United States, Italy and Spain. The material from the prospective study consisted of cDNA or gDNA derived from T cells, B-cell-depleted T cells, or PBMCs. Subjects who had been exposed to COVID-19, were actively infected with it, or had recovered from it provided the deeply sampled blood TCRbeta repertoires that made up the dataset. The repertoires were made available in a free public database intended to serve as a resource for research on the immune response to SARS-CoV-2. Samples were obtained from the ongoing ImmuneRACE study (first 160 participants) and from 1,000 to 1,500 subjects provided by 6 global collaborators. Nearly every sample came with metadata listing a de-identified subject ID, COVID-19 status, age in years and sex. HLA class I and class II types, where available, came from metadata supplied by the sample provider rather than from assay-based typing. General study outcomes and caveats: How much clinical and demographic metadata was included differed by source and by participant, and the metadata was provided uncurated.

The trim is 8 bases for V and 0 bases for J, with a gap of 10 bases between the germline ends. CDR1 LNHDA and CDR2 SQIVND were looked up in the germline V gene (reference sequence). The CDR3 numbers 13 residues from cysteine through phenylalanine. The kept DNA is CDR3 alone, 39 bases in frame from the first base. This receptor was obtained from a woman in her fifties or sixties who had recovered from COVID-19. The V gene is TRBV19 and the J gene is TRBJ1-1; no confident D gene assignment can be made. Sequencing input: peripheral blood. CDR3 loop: CASSVQVNTEAFF. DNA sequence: TGTGCCAGTTCCGTCCAGGTGAACACTGAAGCTTTCTTT.